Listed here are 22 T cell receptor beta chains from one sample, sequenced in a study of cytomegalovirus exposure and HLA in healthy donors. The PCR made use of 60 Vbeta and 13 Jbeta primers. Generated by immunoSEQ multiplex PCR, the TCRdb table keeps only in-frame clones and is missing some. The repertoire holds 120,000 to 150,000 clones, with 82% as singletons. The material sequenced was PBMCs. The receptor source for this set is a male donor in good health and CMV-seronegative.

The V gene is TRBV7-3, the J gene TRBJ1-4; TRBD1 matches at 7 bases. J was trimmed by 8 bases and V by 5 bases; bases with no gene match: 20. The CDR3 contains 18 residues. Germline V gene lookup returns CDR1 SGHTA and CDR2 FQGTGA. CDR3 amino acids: CASSPKQALGGLGEKLFF. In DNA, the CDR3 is TGTGCCAGCAGCCCAAAGCAGGCGCTAGGGGGCTTGGGGGAAAAACTGTTTTTT.

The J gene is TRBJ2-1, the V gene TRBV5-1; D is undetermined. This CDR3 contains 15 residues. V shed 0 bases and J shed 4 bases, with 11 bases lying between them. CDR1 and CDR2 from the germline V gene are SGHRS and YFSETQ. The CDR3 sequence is CASSLGGDSYNEQFF. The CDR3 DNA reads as TGCGCCAGCAGCTTGGGCGGTGATAGTTACAATGAGCAGTTCTTC.

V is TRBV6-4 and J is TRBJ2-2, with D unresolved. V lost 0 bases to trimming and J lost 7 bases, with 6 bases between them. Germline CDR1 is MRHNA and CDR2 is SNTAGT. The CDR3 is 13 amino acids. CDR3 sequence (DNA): TGTGCCAGCAGTGACTCTCCTAACGGGGAGCTGTTTTTT. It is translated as CASSDSPNGELFF.

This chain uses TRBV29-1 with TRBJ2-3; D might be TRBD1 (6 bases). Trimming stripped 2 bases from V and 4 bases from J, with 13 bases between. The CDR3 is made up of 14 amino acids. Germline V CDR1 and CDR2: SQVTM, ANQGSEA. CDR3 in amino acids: CSVERGWDADTQYF. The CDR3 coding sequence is TGCAGCGTTGAAAGGGGGTGGGATGCAGATACGCAGTATTTT.

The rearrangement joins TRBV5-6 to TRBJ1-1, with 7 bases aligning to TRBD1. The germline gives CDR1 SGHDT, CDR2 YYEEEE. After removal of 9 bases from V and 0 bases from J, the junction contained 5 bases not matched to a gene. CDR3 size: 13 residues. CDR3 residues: CATTRGLNTEAFF. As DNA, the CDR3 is TGTGCCACCACCAGGGGGTTGAACACTGAAGCTTTCTTT.

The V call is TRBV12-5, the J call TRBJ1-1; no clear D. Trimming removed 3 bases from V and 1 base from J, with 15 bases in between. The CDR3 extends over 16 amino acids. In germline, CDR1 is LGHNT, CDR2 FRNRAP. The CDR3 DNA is TGTGCTAGTGGTTTAGACCTCAGGTTTGGGAACACTGAAGCTTTCTTT. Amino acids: CASGLDLRFGNTEAFF.

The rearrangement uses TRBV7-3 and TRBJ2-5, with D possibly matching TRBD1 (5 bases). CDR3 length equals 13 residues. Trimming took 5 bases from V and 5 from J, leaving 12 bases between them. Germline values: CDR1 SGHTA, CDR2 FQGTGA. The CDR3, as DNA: TGTGCCAGCAGCCTAGGGGATGGGGAGACCCAGTACTTC. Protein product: CASSLGDGETQYF.

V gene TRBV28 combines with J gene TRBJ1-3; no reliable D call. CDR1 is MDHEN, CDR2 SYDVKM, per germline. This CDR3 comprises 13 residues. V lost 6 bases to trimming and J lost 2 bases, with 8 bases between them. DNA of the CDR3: TGTGCCAGCAGGGGCAATGCTGGAAACACCATATATTTT. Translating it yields CASRGNAGNTIYF.

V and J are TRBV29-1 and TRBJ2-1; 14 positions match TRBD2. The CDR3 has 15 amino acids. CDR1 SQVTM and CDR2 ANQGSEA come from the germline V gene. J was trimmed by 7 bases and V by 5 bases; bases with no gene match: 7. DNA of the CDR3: TGCAGCGTTTTACCCGGGACTAGCGGGAGTAATGAGCAGTTCTTC. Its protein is CSVLPGTSGSNEQFF.

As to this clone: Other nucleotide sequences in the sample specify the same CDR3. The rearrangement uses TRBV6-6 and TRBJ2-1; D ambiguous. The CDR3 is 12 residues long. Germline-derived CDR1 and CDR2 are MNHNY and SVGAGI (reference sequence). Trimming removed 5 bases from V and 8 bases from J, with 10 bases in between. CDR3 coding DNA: TGTGCCAGCAGTCCTCAGTCCGATGAGCAGTTCTTC. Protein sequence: CASSPQSDEQFF.

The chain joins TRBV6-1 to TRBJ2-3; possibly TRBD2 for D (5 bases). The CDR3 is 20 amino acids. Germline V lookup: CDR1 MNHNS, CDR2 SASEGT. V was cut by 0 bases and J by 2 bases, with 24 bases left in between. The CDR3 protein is CASSEARIIQSGGNTDTQYF. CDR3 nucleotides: TGTGCCAGCAGTGAAGCGCGTATTATCCAGAGCGGAGGTAACACAGATACGCAGTATTTT.

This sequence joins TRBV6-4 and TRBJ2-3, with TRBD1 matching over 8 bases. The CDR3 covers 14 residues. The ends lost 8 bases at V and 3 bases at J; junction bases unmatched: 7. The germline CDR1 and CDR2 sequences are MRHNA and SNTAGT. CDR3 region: CASADRDGTDTQYF. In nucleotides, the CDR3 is TGTGCCAGCGCGGACAGGGATGGAACAGATACGCAGTATTTT.

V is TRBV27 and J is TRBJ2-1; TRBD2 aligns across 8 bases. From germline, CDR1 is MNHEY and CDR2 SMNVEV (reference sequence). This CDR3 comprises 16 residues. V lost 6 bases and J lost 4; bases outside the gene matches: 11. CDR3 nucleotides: TGTGCCAGCAGCCTAGGGGCGGGGGGCCTATACAATGAGCAGTTCTTC. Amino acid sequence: CASSLGAGGLYNEQFF.

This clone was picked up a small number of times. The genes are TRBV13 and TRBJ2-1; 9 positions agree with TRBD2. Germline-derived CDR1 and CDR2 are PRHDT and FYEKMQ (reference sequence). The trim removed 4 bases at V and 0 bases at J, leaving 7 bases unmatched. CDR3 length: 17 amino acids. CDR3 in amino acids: CASSWVAGEISYNEQFF. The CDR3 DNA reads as TGTGCCAGCAGCTGGGTAGCGGGGGAGATCTCCTACAATGAGCAGTTCTTC.

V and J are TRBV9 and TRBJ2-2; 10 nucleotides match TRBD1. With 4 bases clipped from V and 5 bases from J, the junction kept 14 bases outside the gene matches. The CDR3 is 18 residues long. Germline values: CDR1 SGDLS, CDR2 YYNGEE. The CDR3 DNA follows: TGTGCCAGCAGCCCAAAGGGGAGGGACAGGGGATGGACCGGGGAGCTGTTTTTT. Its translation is CASSPKGRDRGWTGELFF.

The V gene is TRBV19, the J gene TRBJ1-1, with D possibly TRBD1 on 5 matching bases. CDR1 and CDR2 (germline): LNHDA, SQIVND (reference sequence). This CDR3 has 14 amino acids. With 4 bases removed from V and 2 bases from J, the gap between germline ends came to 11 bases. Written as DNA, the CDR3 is TGTGCCAGTAGTAAACAGGCTACAAACACTGAAGCTTTCTTT. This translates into CASSKQATNTEAFF.

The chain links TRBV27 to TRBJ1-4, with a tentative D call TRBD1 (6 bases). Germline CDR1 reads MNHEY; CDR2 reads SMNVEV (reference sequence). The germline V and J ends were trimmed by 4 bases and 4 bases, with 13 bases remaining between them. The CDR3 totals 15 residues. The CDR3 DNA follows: TGTGCCAGCAGTTCCCTGACAGGCCGTAATGAAAAACTGTTTTTT. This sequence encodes CASSSLTGRNEKLFF. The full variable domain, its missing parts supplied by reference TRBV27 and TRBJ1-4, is EAQVTQNPRYLITVTGKKLTVTCSQNMNHEYMSWYRQDPGLGLRQIYYSMNVEVTDKGDVPEGYKVSRKEKRNFPLILESPSPNQTSLYFCASSSLTGRNEKLFFGSGTQLSVL.

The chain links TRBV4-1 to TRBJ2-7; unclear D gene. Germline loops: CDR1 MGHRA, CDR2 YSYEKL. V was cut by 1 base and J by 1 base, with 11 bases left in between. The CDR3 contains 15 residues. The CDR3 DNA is TGCGCCAGCAGCCAAGTTAACAGTTATTCCTACGAGCAGTACTTC. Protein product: CASSQVNSYSYEQYF.

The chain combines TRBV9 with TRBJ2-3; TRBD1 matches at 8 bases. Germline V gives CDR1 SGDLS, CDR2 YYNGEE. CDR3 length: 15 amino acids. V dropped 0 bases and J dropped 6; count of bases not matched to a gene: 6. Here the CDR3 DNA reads TGTGCCAGCAGCGTAGCCGACAGGGGAAGGGATACGCAGTATTTT. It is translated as CASSVADRGRDTQYF.

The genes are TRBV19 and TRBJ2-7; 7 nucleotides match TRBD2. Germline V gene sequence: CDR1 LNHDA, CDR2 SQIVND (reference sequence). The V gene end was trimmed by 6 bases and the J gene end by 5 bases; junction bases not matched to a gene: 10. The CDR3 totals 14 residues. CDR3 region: CASRPFAGAHEQYF. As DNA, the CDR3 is TGTGCCAGTAGACCGTTTGCGGGAGCCCACGAGCAGTACTTC.

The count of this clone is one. The CDR3 here is CASSEYGNEKLFF. The DNA of the CDR3 is TGTGCCAGCAGTGAATACGGGAATGAAAAACTGTTTTTT. The V gene is TRBV6-1, the J gene TRBJ1-4; D is unclear. Deletions cut 2 bases from V and 5 bases from J, with 6 bases between. CDR1 and CDR2 (germline): MNHNS, SASEGT. The CDR3 is made up of 13 amino acids.

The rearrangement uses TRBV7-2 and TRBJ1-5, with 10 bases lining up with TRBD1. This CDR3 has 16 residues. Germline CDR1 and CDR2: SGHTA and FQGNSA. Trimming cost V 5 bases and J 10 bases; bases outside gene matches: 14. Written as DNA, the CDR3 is TGTGCCAGCAGCGAACGGACCGGGACAGGGGTTTCACCCCAGCATTTT. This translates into CASSERTGTGVSPQHF.